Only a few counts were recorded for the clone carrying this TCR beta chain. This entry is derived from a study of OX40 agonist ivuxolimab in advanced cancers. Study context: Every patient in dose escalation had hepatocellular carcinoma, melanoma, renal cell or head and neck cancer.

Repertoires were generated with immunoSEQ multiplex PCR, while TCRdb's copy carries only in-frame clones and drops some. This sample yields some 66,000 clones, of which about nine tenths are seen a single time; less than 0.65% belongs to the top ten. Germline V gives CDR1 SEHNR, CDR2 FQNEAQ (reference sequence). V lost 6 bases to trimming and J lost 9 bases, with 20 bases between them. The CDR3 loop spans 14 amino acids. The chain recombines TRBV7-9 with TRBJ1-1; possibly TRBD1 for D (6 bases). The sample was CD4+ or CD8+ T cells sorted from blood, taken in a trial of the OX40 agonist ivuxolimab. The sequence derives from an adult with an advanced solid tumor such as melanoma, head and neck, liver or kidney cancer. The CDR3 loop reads CASRLGGSLGKAFF. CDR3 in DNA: TGTGCCAGCAGATTGGGGGGCTCGTTGGGAAAAGCTTTCTTT.